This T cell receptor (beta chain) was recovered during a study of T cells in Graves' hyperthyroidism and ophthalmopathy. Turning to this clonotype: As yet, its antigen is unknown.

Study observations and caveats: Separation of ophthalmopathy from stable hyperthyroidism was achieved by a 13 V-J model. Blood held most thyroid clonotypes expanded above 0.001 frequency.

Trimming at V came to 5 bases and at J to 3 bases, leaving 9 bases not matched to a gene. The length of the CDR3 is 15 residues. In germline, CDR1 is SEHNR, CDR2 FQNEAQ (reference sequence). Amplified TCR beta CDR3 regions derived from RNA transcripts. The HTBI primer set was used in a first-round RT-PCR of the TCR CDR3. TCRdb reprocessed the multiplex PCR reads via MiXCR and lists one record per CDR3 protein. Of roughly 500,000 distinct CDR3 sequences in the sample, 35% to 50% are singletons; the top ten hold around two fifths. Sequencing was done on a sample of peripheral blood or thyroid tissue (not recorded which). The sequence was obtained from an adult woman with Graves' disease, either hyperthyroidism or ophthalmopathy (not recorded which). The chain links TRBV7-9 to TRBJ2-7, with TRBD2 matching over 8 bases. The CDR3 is CASSREGTNHYEQYF. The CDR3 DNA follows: TGTGCCAGCAGCCGGGAGGGGACTAACCACTACGAGCAGTACTTC. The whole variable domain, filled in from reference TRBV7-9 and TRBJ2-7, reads DTGVSQNPRHKITKRGQNVTFRCDPISEHNRLYWYRQTLGQGPEFLTYFQNEAQLEKSRLLSDRFSAERPKGSFSTLEIQRTEQGDSAMYLCASSREGTNHYEQYFGPGTRLTVT.